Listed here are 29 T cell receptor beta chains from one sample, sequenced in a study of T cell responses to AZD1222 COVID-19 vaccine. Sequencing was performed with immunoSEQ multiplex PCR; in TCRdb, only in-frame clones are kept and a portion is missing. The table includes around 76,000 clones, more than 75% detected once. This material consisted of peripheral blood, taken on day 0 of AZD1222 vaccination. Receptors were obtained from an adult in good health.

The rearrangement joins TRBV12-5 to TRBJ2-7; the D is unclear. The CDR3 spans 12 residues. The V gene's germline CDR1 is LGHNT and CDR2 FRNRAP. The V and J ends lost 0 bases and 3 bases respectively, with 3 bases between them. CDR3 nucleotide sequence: TGTGCTAGTGGTTTGGTTTACTACGAGCAGTACTTC. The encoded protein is CASGLVYYEQYF.

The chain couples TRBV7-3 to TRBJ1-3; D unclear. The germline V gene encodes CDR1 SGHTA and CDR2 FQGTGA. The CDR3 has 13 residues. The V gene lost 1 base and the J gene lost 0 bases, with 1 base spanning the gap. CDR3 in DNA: TGTGCCAGCAGCTTAAACTCTGGAAACACCATATATTTT. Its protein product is CASSLNSGNTIYF.

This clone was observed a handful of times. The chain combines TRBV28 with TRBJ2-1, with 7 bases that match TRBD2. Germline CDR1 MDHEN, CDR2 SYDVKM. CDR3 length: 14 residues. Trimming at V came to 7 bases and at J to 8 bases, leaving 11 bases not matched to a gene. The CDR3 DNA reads TGTGCCAGCACCATAGACCTTACTAGCGATGAGCAGTTCTTC. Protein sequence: CASTIDLTSDEQFF.

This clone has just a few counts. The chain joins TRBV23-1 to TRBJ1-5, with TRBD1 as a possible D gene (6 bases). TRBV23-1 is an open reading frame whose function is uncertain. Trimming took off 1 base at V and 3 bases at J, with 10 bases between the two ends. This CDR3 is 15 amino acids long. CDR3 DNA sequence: TGCGCCAGCAGTCAATTACAGGGCGACAATCAGCCCCAGCATTTT. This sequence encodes CASSQLQGDNQPQHF.

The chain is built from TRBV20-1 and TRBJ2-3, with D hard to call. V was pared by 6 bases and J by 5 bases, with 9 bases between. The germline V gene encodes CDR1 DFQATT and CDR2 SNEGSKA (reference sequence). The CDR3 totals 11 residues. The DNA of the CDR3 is TGCAGTGCGCCGACTTTAGATACGCAGTATTTT. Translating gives CSAPTLDTQYF.

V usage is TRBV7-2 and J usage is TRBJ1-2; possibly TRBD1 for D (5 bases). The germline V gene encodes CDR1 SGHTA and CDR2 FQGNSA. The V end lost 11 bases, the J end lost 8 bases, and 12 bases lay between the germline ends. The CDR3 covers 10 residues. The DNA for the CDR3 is TGTGCCGCGGGGGACGACGGCTACACCTTC. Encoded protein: CAAGDDGYTF.

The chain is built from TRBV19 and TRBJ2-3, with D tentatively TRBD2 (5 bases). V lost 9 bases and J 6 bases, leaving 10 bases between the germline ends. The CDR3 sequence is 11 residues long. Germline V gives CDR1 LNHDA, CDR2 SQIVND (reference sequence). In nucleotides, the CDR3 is TGTGCCAGCCCCTCGGGGGATACGCAGTATTTT. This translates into CASPSGDTQYF.

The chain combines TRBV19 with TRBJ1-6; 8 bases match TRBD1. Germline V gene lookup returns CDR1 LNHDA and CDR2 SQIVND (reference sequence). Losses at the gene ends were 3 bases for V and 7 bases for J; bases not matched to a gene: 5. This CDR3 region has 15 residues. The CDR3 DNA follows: TGTGCCAGTAGTATGGGCAGGGGGCAAAATTCACCCCTCCACTTT. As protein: CASSMGRGQNSPLHF.

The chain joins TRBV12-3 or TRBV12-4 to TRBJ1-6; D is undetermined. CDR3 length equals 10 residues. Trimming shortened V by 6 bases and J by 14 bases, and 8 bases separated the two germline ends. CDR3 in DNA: TGTGCCAGCAGGGGAAGTACCCTCCACTTT. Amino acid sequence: CASRGSTLHF.

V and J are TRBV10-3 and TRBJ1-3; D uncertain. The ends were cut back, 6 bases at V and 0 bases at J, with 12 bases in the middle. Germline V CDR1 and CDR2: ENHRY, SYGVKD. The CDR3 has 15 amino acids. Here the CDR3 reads CAISKEEDSGNTIYF. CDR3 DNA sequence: TGTGCCATCAGCAAAGAGGAAGACTCTGGAAACACCATATATTTT.

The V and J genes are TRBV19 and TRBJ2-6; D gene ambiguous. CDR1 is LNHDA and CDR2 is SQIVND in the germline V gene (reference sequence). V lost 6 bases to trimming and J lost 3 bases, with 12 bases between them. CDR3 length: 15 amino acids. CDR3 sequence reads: CASRRADFGANVLTF. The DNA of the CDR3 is TGTGCCAGTAGAAGGGCAGACTTTGGGGCCAACGTCCTGACTTTC.

The CDR3 protein is CATNPGPGTEAFF. The CDR3, as DNA: TGTGCCACCAATCCGGGACCGGGGACTGAAGCTTTCTTT. This rearrangement joins TRBV24-1 to TRBJ1-1; D possibly corresponds to TRBD1 (5 bases). From germline, CDR1 is KGHDR and CDR2 SFDVKD. The CDR3 has 13 amino acids. Between the trimmed V and J ends, which lost 8 bases and 5 bases, there was a span of 14 bases.

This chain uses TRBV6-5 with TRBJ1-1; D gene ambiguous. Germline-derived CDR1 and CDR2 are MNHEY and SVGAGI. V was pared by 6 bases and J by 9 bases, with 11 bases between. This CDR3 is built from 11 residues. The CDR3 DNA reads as TGTGCCAGCAGGACGGAAGGGCAAGCTTTCTTT. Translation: CASRTEGQAFF.

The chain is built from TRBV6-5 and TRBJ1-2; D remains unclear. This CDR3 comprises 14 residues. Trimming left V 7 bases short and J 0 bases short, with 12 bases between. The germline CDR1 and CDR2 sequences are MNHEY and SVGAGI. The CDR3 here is CASKGQSPNYGYTF. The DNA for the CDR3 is TGTGCCAGCAAGGGCCAATCCCCTAACTATGGCTACACCTTC.

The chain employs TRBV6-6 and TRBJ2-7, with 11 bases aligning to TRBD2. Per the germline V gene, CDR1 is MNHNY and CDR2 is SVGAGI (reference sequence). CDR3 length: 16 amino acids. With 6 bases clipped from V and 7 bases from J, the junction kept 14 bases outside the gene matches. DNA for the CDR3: TGTGCCAGCAGAGGGAGTGGGGCTAGCGGGGGGCAGGAGCAGTACTTC. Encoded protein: CASRGSGASGGQEQYF.

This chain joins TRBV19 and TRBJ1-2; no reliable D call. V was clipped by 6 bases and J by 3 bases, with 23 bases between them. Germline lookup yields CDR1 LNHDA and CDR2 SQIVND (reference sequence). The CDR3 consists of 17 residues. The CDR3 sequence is CASSPVTGSRTYYGYTF. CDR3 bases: TGTGCCAGTAGCCCTGTTACCGGGTCGCGGACTTACTATGGCTACACCTTC.

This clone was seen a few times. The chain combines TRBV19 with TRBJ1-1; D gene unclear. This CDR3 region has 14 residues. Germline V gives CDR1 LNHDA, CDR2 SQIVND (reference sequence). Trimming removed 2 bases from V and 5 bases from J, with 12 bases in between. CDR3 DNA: TGTGCCAGTAGTATAACATCCCGGAGAACTGAAGCTTTCTTT. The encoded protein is CASSITSRRTEAFF.

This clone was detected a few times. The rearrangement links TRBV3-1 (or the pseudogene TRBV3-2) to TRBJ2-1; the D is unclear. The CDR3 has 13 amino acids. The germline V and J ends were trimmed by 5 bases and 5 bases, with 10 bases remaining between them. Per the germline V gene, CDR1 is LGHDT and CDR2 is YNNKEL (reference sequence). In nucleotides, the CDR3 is TGTGCCAGCAGCAACAATTATGACAATGAGCAGTTCTTC. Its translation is CASSNNYDNEQFF.

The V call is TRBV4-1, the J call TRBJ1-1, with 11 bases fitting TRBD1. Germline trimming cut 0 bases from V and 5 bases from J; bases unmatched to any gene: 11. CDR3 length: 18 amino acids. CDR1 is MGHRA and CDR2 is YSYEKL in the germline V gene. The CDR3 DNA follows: TGCGCCAGCAGCCAAGAAGGACAGGGGGCGCGGTTTAGTACTGAAGCTTTCTTT. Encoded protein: CASSQEGQGARFSTEAFF.

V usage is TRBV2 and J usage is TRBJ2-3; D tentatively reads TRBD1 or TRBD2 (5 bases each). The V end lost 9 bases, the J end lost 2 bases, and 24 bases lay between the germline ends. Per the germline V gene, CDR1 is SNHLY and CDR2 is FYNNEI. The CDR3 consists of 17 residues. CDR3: CARFRDGLSPPTDTQYF. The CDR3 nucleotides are TGTGCCAGGTTCAGGGACGGCCTTTCACCCCCCACAGATACGCAGTATTTT.

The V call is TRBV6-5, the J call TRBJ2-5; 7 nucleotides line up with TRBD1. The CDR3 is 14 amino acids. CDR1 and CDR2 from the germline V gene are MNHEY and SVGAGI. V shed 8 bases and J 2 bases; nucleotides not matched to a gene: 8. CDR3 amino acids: CASLDRYTQETQYF. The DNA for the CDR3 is TGTGCCAGCCTGGACAGGTATACTCAAGAGACCCAGTACTTC.

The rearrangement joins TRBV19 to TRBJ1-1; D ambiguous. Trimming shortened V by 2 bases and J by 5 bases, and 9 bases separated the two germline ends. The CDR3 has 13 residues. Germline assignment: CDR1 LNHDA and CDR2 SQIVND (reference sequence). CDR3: CASSIIGNTEAFF. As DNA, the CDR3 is TGTGCCAGTAGTATAATTGGTAATACTGAAGCTTTCTTT.

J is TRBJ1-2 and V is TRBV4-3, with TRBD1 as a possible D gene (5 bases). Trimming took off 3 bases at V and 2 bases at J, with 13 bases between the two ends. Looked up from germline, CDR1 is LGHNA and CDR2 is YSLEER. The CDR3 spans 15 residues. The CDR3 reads CASSQGRPLNYGYTF. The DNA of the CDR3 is TGCGCCAGCAGCCAGGGACGGCCACTAAACTATGGCTACACCTTC.

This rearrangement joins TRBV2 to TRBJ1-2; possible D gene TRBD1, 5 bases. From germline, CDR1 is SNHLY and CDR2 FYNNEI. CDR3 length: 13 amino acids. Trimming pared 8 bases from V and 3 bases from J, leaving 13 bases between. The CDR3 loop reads CASEAGDYYGYTF. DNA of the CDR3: TGTGCCAGCGAGGCGGGGGATTACTATGGCTACACCTTC.

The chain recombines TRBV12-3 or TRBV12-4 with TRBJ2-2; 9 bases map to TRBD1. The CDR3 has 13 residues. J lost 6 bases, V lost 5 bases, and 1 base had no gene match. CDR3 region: CASSNRGPGELFF. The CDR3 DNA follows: TGTGCCAGCAGTAACAGGGGGCCCGGGGAGCTGTTTTTT.

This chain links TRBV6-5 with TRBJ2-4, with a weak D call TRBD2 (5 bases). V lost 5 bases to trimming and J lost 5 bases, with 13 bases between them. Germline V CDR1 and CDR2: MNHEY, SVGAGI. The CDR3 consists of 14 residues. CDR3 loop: CASSPGIFENIQYF. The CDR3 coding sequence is TGTGCCAGCAGTCCCGGGATCTTCGAAAACATTCAGTACTTC.

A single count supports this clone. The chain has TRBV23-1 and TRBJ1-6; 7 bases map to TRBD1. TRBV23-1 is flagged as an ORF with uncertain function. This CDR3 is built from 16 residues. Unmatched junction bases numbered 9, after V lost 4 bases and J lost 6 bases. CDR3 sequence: CASSPGDSQVNSPLHF. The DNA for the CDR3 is TGCGCCAGCAGTCCTGGGGACAGTCAAGTTAATTCACCCCTCCACTTT.

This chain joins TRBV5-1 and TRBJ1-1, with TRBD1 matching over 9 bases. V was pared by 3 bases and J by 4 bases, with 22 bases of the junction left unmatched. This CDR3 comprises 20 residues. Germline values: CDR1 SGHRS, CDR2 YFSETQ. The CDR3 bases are TGCGCCAGCAGCTGGGGAGGGGCGGGACAGGGCCCCCTGACGGGCACTGAAGCTTTCTTT. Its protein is CASSWGGAGQGPLTGTEAFF. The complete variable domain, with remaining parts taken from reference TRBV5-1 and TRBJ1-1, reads KAGVTQTPRYLIKTRGQQVTLSCSPISGHRSVSWYQQTPGQGLQFLFEYFSETQRNKGNFPGRFSGRQFSNSRSEMNVSTLELGDSALYLCASSWGGAGQGPLTGTEAFFGQGTRLTVV.

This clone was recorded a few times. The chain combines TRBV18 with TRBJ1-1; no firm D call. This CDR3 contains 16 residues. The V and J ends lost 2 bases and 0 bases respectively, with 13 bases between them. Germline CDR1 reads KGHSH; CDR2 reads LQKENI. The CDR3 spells CASSPGQAGVNTEAFF. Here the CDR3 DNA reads TGTGCCAGCTCACCAGGGCAGGCCGGGGTGAACACTGAAGCTTTCTTT.